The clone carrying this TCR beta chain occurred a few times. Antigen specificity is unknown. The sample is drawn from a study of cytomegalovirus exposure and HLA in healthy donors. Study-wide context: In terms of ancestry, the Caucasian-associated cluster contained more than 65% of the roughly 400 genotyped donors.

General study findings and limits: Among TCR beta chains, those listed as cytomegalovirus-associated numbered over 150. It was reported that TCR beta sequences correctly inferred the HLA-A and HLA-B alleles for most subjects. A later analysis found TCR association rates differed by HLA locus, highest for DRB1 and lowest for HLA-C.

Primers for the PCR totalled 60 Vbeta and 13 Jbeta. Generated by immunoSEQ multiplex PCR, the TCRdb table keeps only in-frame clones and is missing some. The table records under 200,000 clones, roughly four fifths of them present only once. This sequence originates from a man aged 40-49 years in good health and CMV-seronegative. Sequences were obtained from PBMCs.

The CDR3, as DNA: TGTGCCAGCAATCCTTCCGGGACAGGGGGTAGGGTACGCCAGCCCCAGCATTTT. Translating gives CASNPSGTGGRVRQPQHF. V and J are TRBV27 and TRBJ1-5, with TRBD1 matching 11 bases. The CDR3 is 18 amino acids. The trim removed 7 bases at V and 7 bases at J, leaving 18 bases unmatched. Germline-derived CDR1 and CDR2 are MNHEY and SMNVEV (reference sequence).